One T cell receptor beta chain is described in this entry. Antigen: not known. Trimming left V 4 bases short and J 3 bases short, with 15 bases between. This CDR3 is 15 amino acids long. CDR1 and CDR2 from the germline V gene are MDHEN and SYDVKM. A multiplex PCR was run with 60 Vbeta primers and 13 Jbeta primers. Sequencing was performed with immunoSEQ multiplex PCR; in TCRdb, only in-frame clones are kept and a portion is missing. The table records roughly 120,000 clones, around 81% of them present only once. This specimen comes from a study of cytomegalovirus exposure and HLA in healthy donors. Findings and limits, study-wide: Most of the CMV-associated TCR beta chains (in a later analysis) appeared to be HLA-restricted. In a later analysis, donors in an Asian-associated ancestry cluster reportedly had fewer N-insertions in productive TCRs than the cohort mean. With DRB1 most and HLA-C fewest, TCR association rates differed between HLA loci in a later analysis.

The chain combines TRBV28 with TRBJ1-1; D possibly corresponds to TRBD1 (6 bases). The sample comprised PBMCs. This receptor was taken from a woman in her 30s in good health and CMV-seronegative. CDR3 residues: CASSSQGILDTEAFF. In DNA, the CDR3 is TGTGCCAGCAGTTCTCAGGGGATACTGGACACTGAAGCTTTCTTT.